The entry below gives a single TCR beta chain sequence along with its context. This sample stems from a study of blood T cell repertoires in COVID-19. As for the study in general: The study drew acute and convalescent COVID-19 samples from the United States, Italy and Spain.

There are 17 residues in the CDR3. CDR1 and CDR2 (germline): SGHVS, FQNEAQ. With 5 bases clipped from V and 5 bases from J, the junction kept 12 bases outside the gene matches. Original processing notes: Amplification from reference gene primers served as the basis for estimated nucleated cell counts. Libraries were prepared by immunoSEQ multiplex PCR; TCRdb keeps only in-frame clonotypes and omits some of them. V, J and clone size reflect that table, while D and trimming were determined from the DNA. The data show hundreds of thousands of clones, with about 89% seen just once and about 2.3% held by the top ten.

The source material was peripheral blood. The TCR sequence derives from a woman aged 55-75 years with COVID-19, enrolled during active disease. The chain is built from TRBV7-8 and TRBJ1-2, with 12 bases that match TRBD1. CDR3 residues: CASSPNTGQGARYGYTF. CDR3 DNA sequence: TGTGCCAGCAGCCCTAATACGGGACAGGGGGCGCGGTATGGCTACACCTTC. The whole variable domain, remainder taken from reference TRBV7-8 and TRBJ1-2, is GAGVSQSPRYKVAKRGQDVALRCDPISGHVSLFWYQQALGQGPEFLTYFQNEAQLDKSGLPSDRFFAERPEGSVSTLKIQRTQQEDSAVYLCASSPNTGQGARYGYTFGSGTRLTVV.